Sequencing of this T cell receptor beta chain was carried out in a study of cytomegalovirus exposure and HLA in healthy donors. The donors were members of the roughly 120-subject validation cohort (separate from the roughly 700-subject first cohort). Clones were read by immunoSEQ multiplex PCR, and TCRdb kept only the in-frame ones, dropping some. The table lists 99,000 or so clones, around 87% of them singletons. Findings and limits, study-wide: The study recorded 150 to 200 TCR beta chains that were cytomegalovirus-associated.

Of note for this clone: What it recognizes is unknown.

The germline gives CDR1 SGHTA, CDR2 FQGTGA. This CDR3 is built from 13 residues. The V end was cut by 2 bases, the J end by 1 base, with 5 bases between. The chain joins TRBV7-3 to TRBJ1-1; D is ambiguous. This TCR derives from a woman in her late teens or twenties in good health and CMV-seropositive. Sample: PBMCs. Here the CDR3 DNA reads TGTGCCAGCAGCTTACAGCGGAACACTGAAGCTTTCTTT. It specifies CASSLQRNTEAFF.